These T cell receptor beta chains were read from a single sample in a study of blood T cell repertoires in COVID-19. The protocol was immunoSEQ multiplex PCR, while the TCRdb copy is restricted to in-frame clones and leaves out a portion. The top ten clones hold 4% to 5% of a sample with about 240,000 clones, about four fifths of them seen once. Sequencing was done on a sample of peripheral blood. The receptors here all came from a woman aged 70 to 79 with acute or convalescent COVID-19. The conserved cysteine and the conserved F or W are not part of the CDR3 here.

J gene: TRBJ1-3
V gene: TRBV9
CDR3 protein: ASSGDRADTIY

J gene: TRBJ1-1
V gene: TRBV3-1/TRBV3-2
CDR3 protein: ASSQNRGLGEAF

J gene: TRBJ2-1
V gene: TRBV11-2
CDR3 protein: ASSLAGGNYNEQF

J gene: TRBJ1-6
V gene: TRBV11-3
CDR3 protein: ASSLKGGNSPLH

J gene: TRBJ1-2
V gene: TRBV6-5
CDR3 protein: ASSLDRAIHGYT

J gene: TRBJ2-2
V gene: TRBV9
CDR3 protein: ASSVSTSGGPRGGELF

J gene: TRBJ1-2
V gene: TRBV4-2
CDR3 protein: ASSHFNSDYGYT

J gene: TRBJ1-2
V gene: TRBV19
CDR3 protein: ASSNRGEDYGYT

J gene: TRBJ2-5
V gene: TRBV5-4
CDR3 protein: ASSSRGNQETQY

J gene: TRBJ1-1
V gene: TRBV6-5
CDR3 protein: ASRPPVGQGMSAF

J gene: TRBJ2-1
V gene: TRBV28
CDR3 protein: ATLPGLSYNEQF

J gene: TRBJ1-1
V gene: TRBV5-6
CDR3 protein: ASSLRVPNTEAF

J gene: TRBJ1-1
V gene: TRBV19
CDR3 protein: ASSIDRGRTEAF

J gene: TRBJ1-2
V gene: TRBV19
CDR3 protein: ASSTPGGPAGYT

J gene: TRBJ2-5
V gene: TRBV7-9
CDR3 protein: ASSLFTGGQETQY

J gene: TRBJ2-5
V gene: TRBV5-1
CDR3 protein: ASSWGQGGRETQY

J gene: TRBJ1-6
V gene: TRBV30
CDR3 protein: AWSLFSGNSPLH

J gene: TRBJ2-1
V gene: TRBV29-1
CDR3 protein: SSTGGADYNEQF

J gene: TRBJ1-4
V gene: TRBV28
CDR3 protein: ASSLYLTGVTLREKLF

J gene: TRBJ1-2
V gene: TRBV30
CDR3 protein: AWGGTGESGYT